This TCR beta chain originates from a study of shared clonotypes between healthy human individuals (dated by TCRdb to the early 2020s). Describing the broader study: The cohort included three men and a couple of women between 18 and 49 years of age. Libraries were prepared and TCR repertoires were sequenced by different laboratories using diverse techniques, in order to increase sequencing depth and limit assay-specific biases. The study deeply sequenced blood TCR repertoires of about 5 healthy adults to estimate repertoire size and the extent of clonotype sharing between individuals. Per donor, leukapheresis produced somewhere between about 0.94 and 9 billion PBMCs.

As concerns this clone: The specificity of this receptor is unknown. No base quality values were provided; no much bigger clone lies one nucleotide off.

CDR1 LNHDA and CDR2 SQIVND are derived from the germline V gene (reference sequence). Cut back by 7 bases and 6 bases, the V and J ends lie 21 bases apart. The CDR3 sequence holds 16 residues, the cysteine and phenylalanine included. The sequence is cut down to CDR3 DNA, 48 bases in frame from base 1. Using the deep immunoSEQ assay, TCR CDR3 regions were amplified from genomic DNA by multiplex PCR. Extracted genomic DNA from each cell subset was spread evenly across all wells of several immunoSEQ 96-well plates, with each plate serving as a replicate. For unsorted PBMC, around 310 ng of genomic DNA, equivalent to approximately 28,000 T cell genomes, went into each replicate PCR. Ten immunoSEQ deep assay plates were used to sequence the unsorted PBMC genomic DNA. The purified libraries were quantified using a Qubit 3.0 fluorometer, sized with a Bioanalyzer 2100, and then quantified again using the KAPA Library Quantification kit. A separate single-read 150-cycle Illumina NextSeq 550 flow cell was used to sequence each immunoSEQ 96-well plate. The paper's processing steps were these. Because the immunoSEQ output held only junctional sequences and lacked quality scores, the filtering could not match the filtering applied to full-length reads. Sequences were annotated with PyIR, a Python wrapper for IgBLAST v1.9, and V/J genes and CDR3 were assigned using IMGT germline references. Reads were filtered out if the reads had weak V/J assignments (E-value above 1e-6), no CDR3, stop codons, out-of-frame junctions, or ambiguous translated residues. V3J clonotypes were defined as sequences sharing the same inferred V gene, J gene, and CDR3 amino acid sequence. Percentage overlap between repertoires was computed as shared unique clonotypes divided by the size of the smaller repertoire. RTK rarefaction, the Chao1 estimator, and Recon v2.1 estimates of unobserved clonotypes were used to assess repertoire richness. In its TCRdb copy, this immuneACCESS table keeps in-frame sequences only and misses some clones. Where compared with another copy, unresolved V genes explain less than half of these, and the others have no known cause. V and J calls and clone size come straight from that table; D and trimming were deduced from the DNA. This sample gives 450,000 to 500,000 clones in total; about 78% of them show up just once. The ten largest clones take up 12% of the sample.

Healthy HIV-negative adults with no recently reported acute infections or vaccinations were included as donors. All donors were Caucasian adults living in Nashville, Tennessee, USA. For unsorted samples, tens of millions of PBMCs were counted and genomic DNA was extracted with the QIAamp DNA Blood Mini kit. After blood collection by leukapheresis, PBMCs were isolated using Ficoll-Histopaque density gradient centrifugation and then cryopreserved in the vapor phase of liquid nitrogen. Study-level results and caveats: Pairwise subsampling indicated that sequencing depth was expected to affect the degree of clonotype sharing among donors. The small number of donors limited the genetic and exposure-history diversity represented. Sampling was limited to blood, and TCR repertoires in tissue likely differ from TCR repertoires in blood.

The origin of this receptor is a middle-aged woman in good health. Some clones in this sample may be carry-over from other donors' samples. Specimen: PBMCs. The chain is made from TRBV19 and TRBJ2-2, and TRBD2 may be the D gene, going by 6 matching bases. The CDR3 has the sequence CASTPWEASRAGELFF. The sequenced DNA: TGTGCCAGTACCCCTTGGGAGGCAAGTCGCGCCGGGGAGCTGTTTTTT.